These T cell receptor beta chains were read from a single sample in a study of cytomegalovirus exposure and HLA in healthy donors. The data were produced by immunoSEQ multiplex PCR, yet TCRdb's version contains in-frame clones alone and is incomplete. The sample comprises around 190,000 clones, about 80% of which are singletons, and 4.4% rests with the top ten. Specimen: PBMCs. The origin of the receptors is a woman aged 25 to 39 in good health and CMV-seropositive. Each CDR3 is given with its conserved first and last residue. D genes are given only for firm matches. The listing skips clone size in some rows; elsewhere it reads once, few, many or a size class.

d_call: TRBD1
v_call: TRBV5-1
clone_size: few
j_call: TRBJ1-1
cdr3_nt: TGCGCCAGCAATCCTGCAGGGGGCTTCACTGAAGCTTTCTTT
cdr3_aa: CASNPAGGFTEAFF

d_call: NA
v_call: TRBV20-1
clone_size: many
j_call: TRBJ1-1
cdr3_nt: TGCAGTGCTCCCCAGGGGACTGAAGCTTTCTTT
cdr3_aa: CSAPQGTEAFF

d_call: NA
v_call: TRBV19
clone_size: NA
j_call: TRBJ2-1
cdr3_nt: TGTGCCAGTAGTATATTCGGAGGCACCTACAATGAGCAGTTCTTC
cdr3_aa: CASSIFGGTYNEQFF

d_call: NA
v_call: TRBV6-1
clone_size: few
j_call: TRBJ1-2
cdr3_nt: TGTGCCAGCAGTGTGGGGGCGCCTAACTATGGCTACACCTTC
cdr3_aa: CASSVGAPNYGYTF

d_call: NA
v_call: TRBV6-1
clone_size: NA
j_call: TRBJ1-4
cdr3_nt: TGTGCCAGCAGCCTTAAAGGGGACTCTGAAAAACTGTTTTTT
cdr3_aa: CASSLKGDSEKLFF

d_call: TRBD1
v_call: TRBV7-2
clone_size: few
j_call: TRBJ2-1
cdr3_nt: TGTGCCAGCAGCTCCGGGACAGGATCCTACAATGAGCAGTTCTTC
cdr3_aa: CASSSGTGSYNEQFF

d_call: TRBD2
v_call: TRBV28
clone_size: NA
j_call: TRBJ2-2
cdr3_nt: TGTGCCAGCCTTCCCCGGACTAGCGGGGTGGGCACCGGGGAGCTGTTTTTT
cdr3_aa: CASLPRTSGVGTGELFF

d_call: TRBD1
v_call: TRBV5-8
clone_size: NA
j_call: TRBJ1-1
cdr3_nt: TGTGCCAGCAGCTGGGTACAGGGGGACTACACTGAAGCTTTCTTT
cdr3_aa: CASSWVQGDYTEAFF

d_call: NA
v_call: TRBV5-8
clone_size: few
j_call: TRBJ1-5
cdr3_nt: TGTGCCAGCAGCTTGGTACGGGAACAGCCCCAGCATTTT
cdr3_aa: CASSLVREQPQHF

d_call: TRBD1
v_call: TRBV5-5
clone_size: NA
j_call: TRBJ2-7
cdr3_nt: TGTGCCAGCAGCTTGGGGGACAGGGGGCTTGTCTCCTACGAGCAGTACTTC
cdr3_aa: CASSLGDRGLVSYEQYF

d_call: NA
v_call: TRBV9
clone_size: NA
j_call: TRBJ1-2
cdr3_nt: TGTGCCAGCAGCGTAGGGGTTATGGGGGGTTTGGGCGGCTACACCTTC
cdr3_aa: CASSVGVMGGLGGYTF

d_call: NA
v_call: TRBV7-9
clone_size: NA
j_call: TRBJ1-2
cdr3_nt: TGTGCCAGCAGCTTAGAGCTTGGGAGTCCTAACTATGGCTACACCTTC
cdr3_aa: CASSLELGSPNYGYTF